This TCR beta chain appears in the sequencing data of a study of shared clonotypes between healthy human individuals. The ends lost 2 bases at V and 1 base at J; junction bases unmatched: 8. Germline loops: CDR1 SGDLS, CDR2 YYNGEE. The length of the CDR3 is 16 residues. General study findings and limits: What rarefaction showed was incomplete sorted-subset sequencing despite large depth. With few donors, the genetic and exposure-history diversity represented was limited.

Details on this clone: Its antigen is undetermined.

Sorted-subset replicate PCR reactions contained 200 to 250 ng DNA, corresponding to some 30,000 T cell genomes. Clones were sequenced by immunoSEQ multiplex PCR, and TCRdb holds only the in-frame ones, with some missing. The sample records some 2,500,000 clones, 85% to 95% being singletons. The chain employs TRBV9 and TRBJ2-5; 7 bases align to TRBD1. The TCR sequence derives from a man between 18 and 29 years old in good health. Some clones in this sample may be carry-over from other donors' samples. Sequenced: naive CD4+ T cells from PBMCs. The subset denotes: CD45RA+ positively selected. The CDR3: CASSVTGSGGQETQYF. The CDR3 region has the DNA TGTGCCAGCAGCGTTACAGGCTCAGGGGGCCAAGAGACCCAGTACTTC.